The rows below give T cell receptor beta chains drawn from one sample of a study of blood T cell repertoires in COVID-19. The method was immunoSEQ multiplex PCR; TCRdb's version includes in-frame clones alone and lacks a portion of them. The sample has 100,000 or so clones, 84% seen once. Sample: peripheral blood. The receptors derive from a man aged 65-85 years with active or convalescent COVID-19. Both conserved end residues are part of each CDR3. D genes are given only for firm matches. Not every row has a clone size; where given, it reads once, few, many or a size class.

>TRBV2|-|TRBJ1-1|TRBD1
TGTGCCAGCTACAGGGGGACAGTCCAGAACACTGAAGCTTTCTTT
CASYRGTVQNTEAFF
>TRBV10-3|once|TRBJ1-1|TRBD1
TGTGCCATCAGCGTCGGGACAGGATTGGGTGCTTTCTTT
CAISVGTGLGAFF
>TRBV5-1|-|TRBJ2-7|-
TGCGCCAGCAGTCCGGACTTGGAAGAGCAGTACTTC
CASSPDLEEQYF
>TRBV20-1|-|TRBJ2-4|TRBD1
TGCAGTGCTGACCGGGACAGATCGTACTTC
CSADRDRSYF
>TRBV5-4|-|TRBJ1-1|TRBD1
TGTGCCAGCAGCGTGGACCTACAGGGGAAGAACACTGAAGCTTTCTTT
CASSVDLQGKNTEAFF
>TRBV6-6|-|TRBJ1-5|-
TGTGCCAGCAGATACGGGGGGACTAATCAGCCCCAGCATTTT
CASRYGGTNQPQHF
>TRBV7-3|-|TRBJ2-1|TRBD2
TGTGCCAGCAGCTTAAGAGCGGGGGCCTACAATGAGCAGTTCTTC
CASSLRAGAYNEQFF
>TRBV19|-|TRBJ2-2|TRBD1
TGTGCCAGTACTAGGGACAGTTGGAACACCGGGGAGCTGTTTTTT
CASTRDSWNTGELFF
>TRBV3-1/TRBV3-2|-|TRBJ1-2|TRBD1
TGTGCCAGCAGCCTTAACCGGGACAGATGGTCTAACTATGGCTACACCTTC
CASSLNRDRWSNYGYTF
>TRBV28|-|TRBJ1-2|TRBD1
TGTGCCAGCAGTTCCCCATACAGGGGAGGTGGCTACACCTTC
CASSSPYRGGGYTF
>TRBV28|-|TRBJ1-1|-
TGTGCCACTCTAACCGGGGGGGCCTACACTGAAGCTTTCTTT
CATLTGGAYTEAFF
>TRBV28|-|TRBJ1-5|-
TGTGCCAGCAAATTAACAAATCAGCCCCAGCATTTT
CASKLTNQPQHF
>TRBV19|-|TRBJ1-2|TRBD1
TGTGCCAGTAGTGTACAGGGGTTCTACTATGGCTACACCTTC
CASSVQGFYYGYTF
>TRBV19|-|TRBJ2-3|-
TGTGCCAGTAGTACCCAGGGGACCTTGGCGAGCGGGAACACAGATACGCAGTATTTT
CASSTQGTLASGNTDTQYF
>TRBV30|-|TRBJ2-7|-
TGTGCCTGGGGATTAGGGGGCGAGCAGTACTTC
CAWGLGGEQYF
>TRBV28|-|TRBJ1-1|-
TGTGCCAGCAGCTCCCGGGGGGCGGGGAACACTGAAGCTTTCTTT
CASSSRGAGNTEAFF
>TRBV18|-|TRBJ1-2|TRBD1
TGTGCCAGCTCACAATACACAACAGGGGGTGGCTATGGCTACACCTTC
CASSQYTTGGGYGYTF
>TRBV19|-|TRBJ1-1|TRBD1
TGTGCCAGTAGTAGACTAGGACAGGGGGAAGCTGAAGCTTTCTTT
CASSRLGQGEAEAFF
>TRBV11-2|-|TRBJ2-1|TRBD2
TGTGCCAGCAGCTTATGGGTAGCGGGGAGCTCCTACAATGAGCAGTTCTTC
CASSLWVAGSSYNEQFF
>TRBV28|-|TRBJ2-4|TRBD1
TGTGCCAGCTCGTCCGGGACAGGGGGAATTGGAGCCAAAAACATTCAGTACTTC
CASSSGTGGIGAKNIQYF